Listed below are T cell receptor beta chains from one sample, sequenced in a study of shared clonotypes between healthy human individuals. Only in-frame clones appear in the TCRdb table, and some are missing; sequencing was by immunoSEQ multiplex PCR. The repertoire has about 2.2 million clones, roughly 93% of them found once; the top ten carry less than 2%. Sequenced: naive CD8+ T cells from PBMCs. Source of these receptors: a man aged 18-30 years in good health. Some clones in this sample may be carry-over from other donors' samples. Each CDR3 is given with its conserved first and last residue. Fields, in order: CDR3 protein, CDR3 DNA, D gene, V gene, J gene. A D gene is named only where the DNA matches it firmly.

CDR3: CASSLSGSAYEQYF
DNA: TGTGCCAGCAGTTTATCTGGGTCGGCCTACGAGCAGTACTTC
D: NA
V: TRBV28
J: TRBJ2-7

CDR3: CASSMLLAETYEQYF
DNA: TGTGCCAGTAGTATGTTGCTAGCGGAGACCTACGAGCAGTACTTC
D: TRBD2
V: TRBV19
J: TRBJ2-7

CDR3: CASSLARQETQYF
DNA: TGTGCCAGCAGTTTAGCCAGGCAAGAGACCCAGTACTTC
D: NA
V: TRBV28
J: TRBJ2-5

CDR3: CASSLGPSPNFAQYF
DNA: TGTGCCAGCAGTTTGGGACCAAGCCCAAATTTCGCCCAGTACTTC
D: NA
V: TRBV28
J: TRBJ2-5

CDR3: CATRGGPHEQYF
DNA: TGTGCCACCCGCGGGGGCCCGCACGAGCAGTACTTC
D: NA
V: TRBV6-1
J: TRBJ2-7

CDR3: CASSHGRDSSYEQYF
DNA: TGCGCCAGCAGCCACGGCCGGGACAGCTCCTACGAGCAGTACTTC
D: TRBD1
V: TRBV4-1
J: TRBJ2-7

CDR3: CASSSDSGTTGNTIYF
DNA: TGTGCCAGCAGCTCAGATTCCGGGACCACTGGAAACACCATATATTTT
D: NA
V: TRBV28
J: TRBJ1-3

CDR3: CARPRLEQFF
DNA: TGTGCCAGACCGAGACTAGAGCAGTTCTTC
D: NA
V: TRBV19
J: TRBJ2-1

CDR3: CASSEAGGYTEAFF
DNA: TGTGCCAGCAGTGAAGCTGGAGGGTACACTGAAGCTTTCTTT
D: NA
V: TRBV2
J: TRBJ1-1

CDR3: CASRATSGRRETQYF
DNA: TGTGCCAGCAGAGCGACTAGCGGGAGGCGTGAGACCCAGTACTTC
D: TRBD2
V: TRBV27
J: TRBJ2-5

CDR3: CASSLQVAREADTQYF
DNA: TGTGCCAGCAGTTTACAGGTTGCCAGGGAGGCAGATACGCAGTATTTT
D: NA
V: TRBV27
J: TRBJ2-3

CDR3: CATSRDRSTGELFF
DNA: TGTGCCACCAGCAGGGACAGGTCCACCGGGGAGCTGTTTTTT
D: TRBD1
V: TRBV15
J: TRBJ2-2

CDR3: CASSSPPYGYTF
DNA: TGTGCCAGCAGCTCACCCCCCTATGGCTACACCTTC
D: NA
V: TRBV5-4
J: TRBJ1-2

CDR3: CASSPRLAGVNEQFF
DNA: TGTGCCAGCAGCCCCCGACTAGCGGGGGTCAATGAGCAGTTCTTC
D: TRBD2
V: TRBV7-9
J: TRBJ2-1

CDR3: CASSPRSASAPNEQFF
DNA: TGTGCCAGCTCACCACGGTCGGCTAGTGCACCCAATGAGCAGTTCTTC
D: NA
V: TRBV18
J: TRBJ2-1

CDR3: CASTRTSGRDGEQYF
DNA: TGTGCCAGCACCAGGACTAGCGGCCGTGATGGGGAGCAGTACTTC
D: TRBD2
V: TRBV28
J: TRBJ2-7

CDR3: CASGHLANTGELFF
DNA: TGTGCCAGCGGACATCTCGCGAACACCGGGGAGCTGTTTTTT
D: NA
V: TRBV5-8
J: TRBJ2-2

CDR3: CASSQMWGGNNEQFF
DNA: TGCGCCAGCAGCCAAATGTGGGGGGGGAACAATGAGCAGTTCTTC
D: TRBD2
V: TRBV4-3
J: TRBJ2-1

CDR3: CASGRAGVDNEQFF
DNA: TGTGCCAGCGGGCGGGCAGGGGTTGACAATGAGCAGTTCTTC
D: NA
V: TRBV28
J: TRBJ2-1

CDR3: CASSPEVLNTEAFF
DNA: TGTGCCAGCTCACCAGAGGTACTAAACACTGAAGCTTTCTTT
D: NA
V: TRBV18
J: TRBJ1-1